The text below deals with one T cell receptor beta chain. This table comes from immunoSEQ multiplex PCR, and its TCRdb copy is limited to in-frame clones, with some not included. Found here are hundreds of thousands of clones, approximately 88% of them singletons; the top ten hold roughly 9.1%. Trimming removed 0 bases from V and 14 bases from J, with 12 bases in between. The CDR3 contains 12 residues. Germline CDR1 SGHDT, CDR2 YYEEEE. This record comes from a study of blood T cell repertoires in COVID-19. This TCR derives from a man aged 18-30 years with active or convalescent COVID-19. The sample comprised peripheral blood. The V gene is TRBV5-6, the J gene TRBJ1-5; D unclear. The CDR3: CASSLGRRREHF. Written as DNA, the CDR3 is TGTGCCAGCAGCTTGGGACGCCGGAGGGAGCATTTT.